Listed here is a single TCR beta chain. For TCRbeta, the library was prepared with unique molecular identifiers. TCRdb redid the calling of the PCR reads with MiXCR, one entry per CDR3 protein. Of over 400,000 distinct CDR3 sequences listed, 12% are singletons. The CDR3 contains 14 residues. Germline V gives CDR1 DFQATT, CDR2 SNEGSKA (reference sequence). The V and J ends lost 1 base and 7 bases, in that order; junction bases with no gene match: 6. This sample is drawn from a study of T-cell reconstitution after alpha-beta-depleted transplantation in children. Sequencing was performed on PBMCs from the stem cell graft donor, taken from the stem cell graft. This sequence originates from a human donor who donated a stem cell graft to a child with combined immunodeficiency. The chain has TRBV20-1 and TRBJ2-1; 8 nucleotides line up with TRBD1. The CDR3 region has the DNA TGCAGTGCTAGAGGTGACAGGGGTTCGAATGAGCAGTTCTTC. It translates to CSARGDRGSNEQFF.